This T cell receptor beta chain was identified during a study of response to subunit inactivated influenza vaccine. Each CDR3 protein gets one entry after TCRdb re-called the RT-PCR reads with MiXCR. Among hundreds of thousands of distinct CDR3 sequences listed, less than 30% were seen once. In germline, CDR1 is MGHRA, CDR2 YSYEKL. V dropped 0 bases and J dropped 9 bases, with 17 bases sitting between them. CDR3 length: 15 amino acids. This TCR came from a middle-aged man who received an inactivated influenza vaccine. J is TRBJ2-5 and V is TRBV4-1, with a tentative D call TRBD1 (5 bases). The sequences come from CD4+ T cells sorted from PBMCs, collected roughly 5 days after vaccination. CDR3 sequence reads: CASSQEMAGTGAQYF. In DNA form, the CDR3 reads TGCGCCAGCAGCCAAGAGATGGCCGGAACAGGAGCCCAGTACTTC.